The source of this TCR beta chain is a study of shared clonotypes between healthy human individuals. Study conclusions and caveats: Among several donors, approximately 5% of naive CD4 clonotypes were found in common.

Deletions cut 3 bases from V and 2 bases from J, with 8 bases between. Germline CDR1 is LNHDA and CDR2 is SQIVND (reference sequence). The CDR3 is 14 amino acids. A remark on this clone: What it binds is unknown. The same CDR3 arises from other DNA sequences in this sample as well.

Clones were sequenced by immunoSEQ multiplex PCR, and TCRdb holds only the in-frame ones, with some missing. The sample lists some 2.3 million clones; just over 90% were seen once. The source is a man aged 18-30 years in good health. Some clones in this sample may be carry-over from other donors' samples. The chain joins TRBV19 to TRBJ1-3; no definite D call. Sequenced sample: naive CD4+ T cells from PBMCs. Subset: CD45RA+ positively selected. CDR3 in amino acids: CASSIGGAGNTIYF. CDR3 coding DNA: TGTGCCAGTAGTATCGGCGGGGCTGGAAACACCATATATTTT.